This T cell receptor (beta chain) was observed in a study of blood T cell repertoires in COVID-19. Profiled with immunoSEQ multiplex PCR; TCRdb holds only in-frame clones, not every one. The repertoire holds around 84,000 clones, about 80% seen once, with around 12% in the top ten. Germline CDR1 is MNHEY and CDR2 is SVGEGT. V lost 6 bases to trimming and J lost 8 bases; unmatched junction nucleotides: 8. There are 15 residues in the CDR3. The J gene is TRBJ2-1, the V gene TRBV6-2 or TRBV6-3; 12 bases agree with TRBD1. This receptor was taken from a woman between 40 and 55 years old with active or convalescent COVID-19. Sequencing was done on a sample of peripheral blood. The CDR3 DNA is TGTGCCAGCAGCCCGGGACAGGGGGCAATCGATGAGCAGTTCTTC. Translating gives CASSPGQGAIDEQFF.